The clone carrying this TCR beta chain was found a few times. Its specificity is unknown. This CDR3 has 18 amino acids. V gave up 1 base and J gave up 9 bases, with 24 bases separating them. CDR1 is KGHDR, CDR2 SFDVKD, per germline. These data come from a study of response to subunit inactivated influenza vaccine. Study results and caveats: There was a suggestion from the authors that each seasonal influenza vaccination recruits few new T cells.

From the RT-PCR reads, TCRdb called clonotypes with MiXCR, one entry per CDR3 protein. Altogether 500,000 to 600,000 distinct CDR3 sequences are present, around 15% being singletons, with the ten largest covering more than 9.5%. The gene calls are TRBV24-1 and TRBJ2-1; perhaps TRBD2 as D (5 bases). The TCR originated in a man aged 50-60 years who received an inactivated influenza vaccine. The sample here was PBMCs from blood, taken 11 to 12 days after vaccination. CDR3 nucleotides: TGTGCCACCAGTGATTTTCGGTCGGGATTCGGCCTAAGCGGTGAGCAGTTCTTC. It encodes CATSDFRSGFGLSGEQFF.